One TCR beta chain is described in this entry. Its antigen is still unknown. These data originate in a study of blood T cells in healthy people across ages. Regarding the study as a whole: Without sorted subsets, naive and antigen-experienced compartments could not be conclusively compared. Diversity figures derived from one million T cells were judged to underestimate the true value.

A J-beta primer mix and a sample-barcoded 5' primer were used in a second PCR of about 7 to 12 cycles. Every molecule of cDNA carried a tag from a template-switch adaptor with 12 random nucleotides. Every sample gave at least 2.5 million paired-end reads containing CDR3. MiXCR, run by TCRdb on the 5' RACE reads, gives a single entry per CDR3 protein. There are hundreds of thousands of distinct CDR3 sequences in the sample; 52% occur only once, and 13% lies in the top ten. The sample comprised blood. The sequence derives from an elderly woman in good health.

The CDR3 DNA is TGTGCCACCAGCAGAGATCCGAACACTGAAGCTTTCTTT. Encoded protein: CATSRDPNTEAFF. This rearrangement joins TRBV15 to TRBJ1-1, with D hard to call. The V end lost 0 bases, the J end lost 1 base, and 3 bases lay between the germline ends. Germline CDR1 LNHNV, CDR2 YYDKDF (reference sequence). CDR3 length equals 13 residues. Combining the CDR3 with reference TRBV15 and TRBJ1-1 gives the whole variable domain DAMVIQNPRYQVTQFGKPVTLSCSQTLNHNVMYWYQQKSSQAPKLLFHYYDKDFNNEADTPDNFQSRRPNTSFCFLDIRSPGLGDTAMYLCATSRDPNTEAFFGQGTRLTVV.